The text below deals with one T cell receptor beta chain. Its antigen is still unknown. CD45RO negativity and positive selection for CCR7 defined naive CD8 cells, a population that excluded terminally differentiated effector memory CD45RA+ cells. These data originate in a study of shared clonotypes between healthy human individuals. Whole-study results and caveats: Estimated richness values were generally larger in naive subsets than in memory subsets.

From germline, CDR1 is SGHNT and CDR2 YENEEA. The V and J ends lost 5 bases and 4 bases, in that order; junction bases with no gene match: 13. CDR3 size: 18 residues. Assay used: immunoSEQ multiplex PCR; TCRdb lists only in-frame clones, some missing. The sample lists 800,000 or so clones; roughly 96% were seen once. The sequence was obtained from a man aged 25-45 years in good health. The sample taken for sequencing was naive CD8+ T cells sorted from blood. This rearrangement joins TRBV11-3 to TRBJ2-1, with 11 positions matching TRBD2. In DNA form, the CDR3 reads TGTGCCAGCAGCCCCCTTCCCGGGACTAGCGGCCAATACAATGAGCAGTTCTTC. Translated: CASSPLPGTSGQYNEQFF.